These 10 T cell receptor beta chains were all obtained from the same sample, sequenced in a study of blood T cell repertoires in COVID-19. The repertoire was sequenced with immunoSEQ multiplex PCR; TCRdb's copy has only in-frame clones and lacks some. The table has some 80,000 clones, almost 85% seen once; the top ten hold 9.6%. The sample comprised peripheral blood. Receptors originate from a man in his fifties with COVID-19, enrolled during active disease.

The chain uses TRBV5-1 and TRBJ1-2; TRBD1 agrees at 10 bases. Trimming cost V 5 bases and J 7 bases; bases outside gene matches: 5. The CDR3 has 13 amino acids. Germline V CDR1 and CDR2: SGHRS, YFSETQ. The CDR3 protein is CASRETGGPGYTF. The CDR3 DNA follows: TGCGCCAGCAGGGAGACAGGGGGCCCTGGCTACACCTTC.

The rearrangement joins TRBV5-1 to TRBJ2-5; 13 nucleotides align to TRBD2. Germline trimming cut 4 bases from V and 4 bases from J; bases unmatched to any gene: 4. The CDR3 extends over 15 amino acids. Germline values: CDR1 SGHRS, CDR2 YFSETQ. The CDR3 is CASSQRLAGGETQYF. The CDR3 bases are TGCGCCAGCAGCCAACGACTAGCGGGAGGAGAGACCCAGTACTTC.

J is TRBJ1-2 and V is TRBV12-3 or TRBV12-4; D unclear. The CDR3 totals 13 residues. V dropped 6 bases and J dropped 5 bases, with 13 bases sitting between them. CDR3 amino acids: CASRYTAGYGYTF. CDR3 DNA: TGTGCCAGCAGGTATACGGCGGGTTATGGCTACACCTTC.

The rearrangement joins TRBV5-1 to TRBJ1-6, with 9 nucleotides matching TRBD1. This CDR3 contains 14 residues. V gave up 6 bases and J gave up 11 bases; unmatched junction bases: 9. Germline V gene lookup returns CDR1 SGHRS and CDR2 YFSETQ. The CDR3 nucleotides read TGCGCCAGCACCCCCGGGACAGGGAATGCACCCCTCCACTTT. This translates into CASTPGTGNAPLHF.

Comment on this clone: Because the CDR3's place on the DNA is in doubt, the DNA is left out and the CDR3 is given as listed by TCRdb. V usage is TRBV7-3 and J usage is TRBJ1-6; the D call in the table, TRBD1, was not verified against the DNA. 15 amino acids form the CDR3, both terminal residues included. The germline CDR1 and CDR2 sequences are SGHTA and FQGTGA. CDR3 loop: CASSFGPGALTPLHF.

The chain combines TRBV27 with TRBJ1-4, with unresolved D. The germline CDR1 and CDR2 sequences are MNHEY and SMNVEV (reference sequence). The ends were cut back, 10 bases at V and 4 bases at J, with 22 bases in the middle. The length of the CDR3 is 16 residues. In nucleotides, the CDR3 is TGTGCCACCTCCAGATCTTTCCACGGGATTAATGAAAAACTGTTTTTT. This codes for CATSRSFHGINEKLFF. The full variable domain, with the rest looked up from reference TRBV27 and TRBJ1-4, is EAQVTQNPRYLITVTGKKLTVTCSQNMNHEYMSWYRQDPGLGLRQIYYSMNVEVTDKGDVPEGYKVSRKEKRNFPLILESPSPNQTSLYFCATSRSFHGINEKLFFGSGTQLSVL.

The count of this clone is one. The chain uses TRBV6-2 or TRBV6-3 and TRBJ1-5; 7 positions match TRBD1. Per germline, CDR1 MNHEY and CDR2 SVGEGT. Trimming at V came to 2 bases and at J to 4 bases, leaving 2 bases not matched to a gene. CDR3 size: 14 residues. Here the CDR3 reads CASSYAGGNQPQHF. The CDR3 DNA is TGTGCCAGCAGTTACGCAGGGGGAAATCAGCCCCAGCATTTT.

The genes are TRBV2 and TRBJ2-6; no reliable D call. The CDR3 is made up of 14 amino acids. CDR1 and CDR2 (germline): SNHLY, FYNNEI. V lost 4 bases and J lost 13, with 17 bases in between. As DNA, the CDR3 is TGTGCCAGCAGTGCGGGTGTCGTCAGATGGGTCCTGACTTTC. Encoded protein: CASSAGVVRWVLTF.

The CDR3 loop is CASSHGLGQGGEQYF. The CDR3 DNA reads as TGTGCCAGCAGCCACGGATTAGGACAGGGGGGCGAGCAGTACTTC. The chain joins TRBV4-2 to TRBJ2-7; the match to TRBD1 covers 10 bases. The V gene end was trimmed by 3 bases and the J gene end by 6 bases; junction bases not matched to a gene: 8. Germline V lookup: CDR1 LGHNA, CDR2 YNFKEQ. This CDR3 is 15 amino acids long.

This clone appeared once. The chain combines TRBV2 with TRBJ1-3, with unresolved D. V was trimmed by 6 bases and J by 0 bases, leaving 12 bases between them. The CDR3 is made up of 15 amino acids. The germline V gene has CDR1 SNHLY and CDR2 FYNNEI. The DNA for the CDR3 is TGTGCCAGCAGCTATAACCAACCCTCTGGAAACACCATATATTTT. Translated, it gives CASSYNQPSGNTIYF.